The 19 T cell receptor beta chains given below trace back to one sample, sequenced in a study of T cell responses to AZD1222 COVID-19 vaccine. Only in-frame clones appear in the TCRdb table, and some are missing; sequencing was by immunoSEQ multiplex PCR. The repertoire has around 140,000 clones, roughly 91% of them found once; the top ten carry about 9.1%. The sample was peripheral blood, taken on day 0 of AZD1222 vaccination. The receptors were gathered from an adult in good health.

This clone was detected only once. The J gene is TRBJ1-1, the V gene TRBV19, with TRBD1 matching 7 bases. The V gene's germline CDR1 is LNHDA and CDR2 SQIVND (reference sequence). The ends lost 1 base at V and 4 bases at J; junction bases unmatched: 3. CDR3 length equals 14 residues. The CDR3 sequence is CASSIGQGGTEAFF. The DNA for the CDR3 is TGTGCCAGTAGTATAGGACAGGGCGGCACTGAAGCTTTCTTT.

This clone has a single count. V and J are TRBV2 and TRBJ1-2; 9 bases line up with TRBD1. V shed 9 bases and J 14 bases; nucleotides not matched to a gene: 10. The CDR3 spans 11 residues. The germline V gene has CDR1 SNHLY and CDR2 FYNNEI. Written as DNA, the CDR3 is TGTGCCAGGTTCGGGACAGGGTTTCCTACCTTC. Translating it yields CARFGTGFPTF.

The rearrangement joins TRBV7-2 to TRBJ2-3, with 8 bases identical to TRBD2. Germline assignment: CDR1 SGHTA and CDR2 FQGNSA. This CDR3 spans 16 amino acids. Germline trimming cut 0 bases from V and 6 bases from J; bases unmatched to any gene: 8. The CDR3 spells CASSLALSGVGDTQYF. CDR3 DNA: TGTGCCAGCAGCTTAGCGCTTAGCGGGGTCGGGGATACGCAGTATTTT.

The chain combines TRBV5-6 with TRBJ1-3; D unclear. Germline values: CDR1 SGHDT, CDR2 YYEEEE. Between the trimmed V and J ends, which lost 4 bases and 3 bases, there was a span of 23 bases. There are 18 residues in the CDR3. The CDR3 region has the DNA TGTGCCAGCAGCCCTTGGGGAGACGGGTTCAGGAGTGGAAACACCATATATTTT. It is translated as CASSPWGDGFRSGNTIYF.

This chain uses TRBV5-1 with TRBJ1-6, with D possibly matching TRBD1 (5 bases). CDR3 length: 14 amino acids. In germline, CDR1 is SGHRS, CDR2 YFSETQ. V was trimmed by 4 bases and J by 7 bases, leaving 12 bases between them. The CDR3 reads CASSPSRGNSPLHF. CDR3 coding DNA: TGCGCCAGCAGCCCAAGTAGGGGAAATTCACCCCTCCACTTT. Filled out from reference TRBV5-1 and TRBJ1-6, the complete variable domain reads KAGVTQTPRYLIKTRGQQVTLSCSPISGHRSVSWYQQTPGQGLQFLFEYFSETQRNKGNFPGRFSGRQFSNSRSEMNVSTLELGDSALYLCASSPSRGNSPLHFGNGTRLTVT.

The J gene is TRBJ2-5, the V gene TRBV10-3, with TRBD1 as a possible D gene (5 bases). Germline CDR1 reads ENHRY; CDR2 reads SYGVKD. Between the trimmed V and J ends, which lost 0 bases and 7 bases, there was a span of 15 bases. This CDR3 contains 15 residues. The DNA for the CDR3 is TGTGCCATCAGTGAGTCGGCGGAACAGGCAGGGACCCAGTACTTC. Its protein product is CAISESAEQAGTQYF.

The V gene is TRBV4-3, the J gene TRBJ2-4, with no clear D. There are 15 residues in the CDR3. V lost 0 bases, J lost 8 bases, and 14 bases lay in between. Germline V CDR1 and CDR2: LGHNA, YSLEER. The CDR3 nucleotides read TGCGCCAGCAGCCAAGATCCGGCTAGATGGGACATTCAGTACTTC. It yields the protein CASSQDPARWDIQYF.

V gene TRBV30 combines with J gene TRBJ2-7; 7 bases line up with TRBD1. J was trimmed by 5 bases and V by 2 bases; bases with no gene match: 6. The CDR3 is made up of 13 amino acids. Germline V gives CDR1 GTSNPN, CDR2 SVGIG (reference sequence). The CDR3: CAWSLGQRDEQYF. CDR3 coding DNA: TGTGCCTGGAGTCTGGGACAGAGAGACGAGCAGTACTTC.

This clone was picked up a small number of times. This sequence joins TRBV5-1 and TRBJ1-4; 7 bases align to TRBD1. V gave up 0 bases and J gave up 6 bases; unmatched junction bases: 8. Germline loops: CDR1 SGHRS, CDR2 YFSETQ. The CDR3 sequence is 16 residues long. This CDR3 reads CASSLGQGVSDEKLFF. CDR3 bases: TGCGCCAGCAGCTTGGGTCAGGGGGTATCGGATGAAAAACTGTTTTTT.

The sample holds one count of this clone. V and J are TRBV27 and TRBJ1-1, with unresolved D. V was shortened by 6 bases and J by 3 bases, with 11 bases between the two germline ends. Germline CDR1 and CDR2: MNHEY and SMNVEV (reference sequence). CDR3 length: 13 amino acids. The CDR3 sequence: CASRGGEDTEAFF. Written as DNA, the CDR3 is TGTGCCAGCAGGGGCGGGGAGGACACTGAAGCTTTCTTT.

The V and J genes are TRBV7-3 and TRBJ2-1, with D tentatively TRBD1 (6 bases). Looked up from germline, CDR1 is SGHTA and CDR2 is FQGTGA. V dropped 2 bases and J dropped 4 bases, with 6 bases sitting between them. The CDR3 consists of 13 residues. The CDR3 region is CASSLDRYNEQFF. In DNA form, the CDR3 reads TGTGCCAGCAGCTTAGACAGGTACAATGAGCAGTTCTTC.

The V and J genes are TRBV5-1 and TRBJ1-1; D gene unclear. CDR3 length equals 14 residues. Between the trimmed V and J ends, which lost 4 bases and 5 bases, there was a span of 15 bases. The germline CDR1 and CDR2 sequences are SGHRS and YFSETQ. The CDR3 DNA sequence: TGCGCCAGCAGCACATCGCCCGGGGAGACTGAAGCTTTCTTT. Its protein product is CASSTSPGETEAFF.

This chain connects TRBV30 to TRBJ2-2; D might be TRBD2 (6 bases). The CDR3 runs to 18 residues. Germline loops: CDR1 GTSNPN, CDR2 SVGIG (reference sequence). Trimming cost V 3 bases and J 6 bases, with 26 bases left between them. CDR3 in amino acids: CAWSQQGTRGVKAGELFF. CDR3 in DNA: TGTGCCTGGAGCCAACAAGGGACTCGCGGGGTAAAGGCCGGGGAGCTGTTTTTT.

The chain joins TRBV19 to TRBJ1-6, with D tentatively TRBD1 (6 bases). The V gene's germline CDR1 is LNHDA and CDR2 SQIVND (reference sequence). V was trimmed by 3 bases and J by 11 bases, leaving 11 bases between them. This CDR3 has 13 amino acids. In DNA, the CDR3 is TGTGCCAGTAGTATCGATGGGGGGCCACCCCTCCACTTT. Translating it yields CASSIDGGPPLHF.

This clone was found once. The CDR3 coding sequence is TGTGCCACCAGGCAGACAGGGGAGGGGTATAGCAATCAGCCCCAGCATTTT. Its translation is CATRQTGEGYSNQPQHF. V is TRBV15 and J is TRBJ1-5; TRBD1 matches at 8 bases. The CDR3 covers 17 residues. V lost 6 bases and J lost 0; bases outside the gene matches: 10. Per the germline V gene, CDR1 is LNHNV and CDR2 is YYDKDF (reference sequence). Based on the CDR3 plus reference TRBV15 and TRBJ1-5, the full variable domain is DAMVIQNPRYQVTQFGKPVTLSCSQTLNHNVMYWYQQKSSQAPKLLFHYYDKDFNNEADTPDNFQSRRPNTSFCFLDIRSPGLGDTAMYLCATRQTGEGYSNQPQHFGDGTRLSIL.

CDR3 nucleotide sequence: TGTGCCAGCAGTGGGGACAGGGGGGATGGCTACACCTTC. Translating gives CASSGDRGDGYTF. V is TRBV2 and J is TRBJ1-2, with 11 bases matching TRBD1. Germline loops: CDR1 SNHLY, CDR2 FYNNEI. The V segment lost 4 bases and the J segment 6 bases; nucleotides outside the gene matches: 1. The CDR3 sequence is 13 residues long. Looking up the rest from reference TRBV2 and TRBJ1-2 gives the full variable domain: EPEVTQTPSHQVTQMGQEVILRCVPISNHLYFYWYRQILGQKVEFLVSFYNNEISEKSEIFDDQFSVERPDGSNFTLKIRSTKLEDSAMYFCASSGDRGDGYTFGSGTRLTVV.

The chain has TRBV10-3 and TRBJ1-1; the D is unclear. V lost 11 bases, J lost 1 base, and 14 bases lay in between. The CDR3 runs to 13 residues. Germline values: CDR1 ENHRY, CDR2 SYGVKD. The CDR3 region has the DNA TGTGCCGTCGGAAACGTGGAGAACACTGAAGCTTTCTTT. It yields the protein CAVGNVENTEAFF.

The chain recombines TRBV2 with TRBJ1-2; a possible D gene is TRBD1 (5 bases). Germline V gene data show CDR1 as SNHLY and CDR2 as FYNNEI. This CDR3 region has 14 residues. V gave up 5 bases and J gave up 4 bases, with 14 bases separating them. The CDR3 here is CASSPARGLYGYTF. DNA for the CDR3: TGTGCCAGCAGTCCGGCAAGGGGCCTCTATGGCTACACCTTC.

CDR3 loop: CASSLGGTVVDYGYTF. CDR3 DNA sequence: TGTGCCAGCAGCTTAGGGGGGACTGTTGTTGACTATGGCTACACCTTC. The J gene is TRBJ1-2, the V gene TRBV7-8, with D maybe TRBD1 (5 bases). V lost 1 base, J lost 3 bases, and 15 bases lay in between. The germline CDR1 and CDR2 sequences are SGHVS and FQNEAQ. The CDR3 covers 16 residues.